This TCR beta chain was captured in a study of blood T cell repertoires in COVID-19. For the study at large: T cells, B-cell-depleted T cells, or PBMCs provided the cDNA or gDNA that served as material.

Germline V gene data show CDR1 as SEHNR and CDR2 as FQNEAQ (reference sequence). V trimming: 5 bases; J trimming: 8 bases; junction bases outside the gene matches: 11. The CDR3 runs to 15 residues. Produced via immunoSEQ multiplex PCR; TCRdb's table is partial and in-frame only. The table shows approximately 190,000 clones, with roughly nine tenths occurring only once. The chain uses TRBV7-9 and TRBJ1-4, with 7 positions matching TRBD1. This TCR was recovered from a middle-aged woman in a cohort exposed to, infected with or recovered from COVID-19 (not recorded which). Sequencing used PBMCs or T cells enriched from blood (not recorded which). The CDR3 reads CASSPPDRVFEKLFF. The DNA of the CDR3 is TGTGCCAGCAGCCCCCCCGACAGGGTTTTCGAAAAACTGTTTTTT.